This T cell receptor (beta chain) was sequenced for a study of lymphopenia after photon versus proton radiotherapy. Comment on this clone: What it binds is not known.

CDR1 is SGHTA and CDR2 is FQGTGA in the germline V gene. The CDR3 covers 14 residues. V shed 6 bases and J 6 bases; nucleotides not matched to a gene: 7. Study results and caveats: A bigger post-nadir fall in TCR diversity correlated inversely with survival time in deceased patients. After the lymphocyte nadir, photon-treated repertoires showed oligoclonal expansion, especially of CD8+ Temra cells.

The table came from immunoSEQ multiplex PCR; TCRdb's copy has only in-frame clones and leaves some out. The table shows 35,000 to 45,000 clones, with about four fifths occurring only once. The sequences come from peripheral blood, collected from a patient treated with proton-based radiotherapy. This clonotype was sampled from a woman in her 70s with pancreatic cancer. The V and J genes are TRBV7-3 and TRBJ2-2, with 7 positions matching TRBD1. This chain's CDR3 is CASRPQGDAGELFF. In DNA, the CDR3 is TGTGCCAGCAGACCTCAGGGGGACGCCGGGGAGCTGTTTTTT.